One sample yielded the 30 T cell receptor beta chains listed below, sequenced in a study of monozygotic twins with inflammatory bowel disease (dated 2019 in TCRdb). Libraries came from 5' RACE. TCRdb lists the instrument as Illumina HiSeq 2500. After TCRdb reprocessed the reads, each CDR3 protein sequence was kept as one row, without DNA. The sample table on file contains about 440,000 distinct CDR3 sequences. The ten most abundant clones make up 2.4% of the sample. Sequenced: blood. These receptors were obtained from a human donor with ulcerative colitis or Crohn's disease, or a healthy co-twin of an affected twin (not recorded which).

This chain joins TRBV4-2 and TRBJ2-2; TCRdb indicates TRBD1, and absent DNA this call remains unverified. The CDR3 length is 16 residues. CDR1 is LGHNA and CDR2 is YNFKEQ in the germline V gene. CDR3: CASSQDRGGFTGELFF.

The rearrangement links TRBV3-1 to TRBJ2-3; TCRdb returns TRBD1, unconfirmable since there is no DNA. In germline, CDR1 is LGHDT, CDR2 YNNKEL (reference sequence). CDR3 size: 15 residues. This chain's CDR3 is CASSQSRAGTDTQYF.

The V and J genes are TRBV20-1 and TRBJ1-5. The CDR3 consists of 14 residues. Germline V gene data show CDR1 as DFQATT and CDR2 as SNEGSKA (reference sequence). CDR3 protein: CSASSRNSNQPQHF.

The chain recombines TRBV5-4 with TRBJ2-1; the TRBD2 assignment by TCRdb is unverifiable without DNA. Germline loops: CDR1 SGHNT, CDR2 YYREEE (reference sequence). The CDR3 sequence is 15 residues long. The CDR3 region is CASSQSAGVPNEQFF.

The chain carries TRBV6-5 and TRBJ2-2. The germline V gene encodes CDR1 MNHEY and CDR2 SVGAGI. The CDR3 contains 14 residues. The CDR3 spells CASSYSPHTGELFF.

The CDR3 here is CASSIETGGYNEQFF. The V call is TRBV19, the J call TRBJ2-1; TCRdb indicates TRBD1, and absent DNA this call remains unverified. CDR1 is LNHDA and CDR2 is SQIVND in the germline V gene (reference sequence). The CDR3 has 15 amino acids.

The gene calls are TRBV5-1 and TRBJ2-1; without DNA, the TCRdb call of TRBD1 cannot be checked. Germline values: CDR1 SGHRS, CDR2 YFSETQ. This CDR3 has 14 residues. This CDR3 is CASSKGGPSNEQFF.

The J gene is TRBJ2-3, the V gene TRBV29-1. The CDR3 contains 15 residues. Germline CDR1 and CDR2: SQVTM and ANQGSEA. The CDR3 region is CSVPNPRELTDTQYF.

The genes are TRBV4-1 and TRBJ2-1; TCRdb's D call of TRBD2 is untestable without DNA. Germline V gene data show CDR1 as MGHRA and CDR2 as YSYEKL. The CDR3 is made up of 16 amino acids. The CDR3 is CASSPVVAGGPNEQFF.

The CDR3: CASSPALGDIQYF. The V gene is TRBV7-8, the J gene TRBJ2-4. The CDR3 runs to 13 residues. CDR1 and CDR2 from the germline V gene are SGHVS and FQNEAQ.

The rearrangement uses TRBV4-2 and TRBJ2-7. In germline, CDR1 is LGHNA, CDR2 YNFKEQ. CDR3 length: 14 residues. The CDR3 spells CASSQDLRFREQYF.

The chain has TRBV29-1 and TRBJ2-1; TCRdb gives TRBD1 as the D gene, but with no DNA this cannot be confirmed. Per germline, CDR1 SQVTM and CDR2 ANQGSEA. There are 16 residues in the CDR3. The CDR3 spells CSVGGQGDFLYNEQFF.

The rearrangement links TRBV7-2 to TRBJ2-3; TCRdb reports TRBD1, a call that lacks DNA to check it against. Germline loops: CDR1 SGHTA, CDR2 FQGNSA. This CDR3 has 14 residues. The CDR3 here is CASSFDPGGDTQYF.

The V and J genes are TRBV28 and TRBJ2-7; TCRdb outputs TRBD1, but without DNA this stays unchecked. In germline, CDR1 is MDHEN, CDR2 SYDVKM. The CDR3 has 15 residues. This CDR3 is CASSFSGGRSYEQYF.

The chain recombines TRBV18 with TRBJ2-3. Per the germline V gene, CDR1 is KGHSH and CDR2 is LQKENI. This CDR3 is built from 15 residues. CDR3 loop: CASSSNGGSTDTQYF.

The V gene is TRBV5-1, the J gene TRBJ2-7; TCRdb returns TRBD1, unconfirmable since there is no DNA. This CDR3 contains 14 residues. The germline V gene encodes CDR1 SGHRS and CDR2 YFSETQ. CDR3 residues: CASSPLPGPGEQYF.

The chain joins TRBV7-2 to TRBJ2-1; the TCRdb D gene call, TRBD1, has no DNA to confirm it. Germline values: CDR1 SGHTA, CDR2 FQGNSA. The CDR3 length is 15 residues. Here the CDR3 reads CASSSSGQGGHEQFF. The full variable domain, in which reference TRBV7-2 and TRBJ2-1 provide the parts outside the CDR3, is GAGVSQSPSNKVTEKGKDVELRCDPISGHTALYWYRQSLGQGLEFLIYFQGNSAPDKSGLPSDRFSAERTGGSVSTLTIQRTQQEDSAVYLCASSSSGQGGHEQFFGPGTRLTVL.

The chain has TRBV5-1 and TRBJ2-1; without DNA, the TCRdb call of TRBD2 cannot be checked. The CDR3 consists of 15 residues. Looked up from germline, CDR1 is SGHRS and CDR2 is YFSETQ. CDR3 residues: CASSLDPAGGNEQFF.

V usage is TRBV5-1 and J usage is TRBJ2-5. Germline CDR1 and CDR2: SGHRS and YFSETQ. The CDR3 length is 15 residues. This chain's CDR3 is CASGGRPNNQETQYF. Supplemented by reference TRBV5-1 and TRBJ2-5, the full variable domain reads KAGVTQTPRYLIKTRGQQVTLSCSPISGHRSVSWYQQTPGQGLQFLFEYFSETQRNKGNFPGRFSGRQFSNSRSEMNVSTLELGDSALYLCASGGRPNNQETQYFGPGTRLLVL.

The chain uses TRBV7-9 and TRBJ1-2; there is no DNA to check the TCRdb D call of TRBD1. The CDR3 totals 14 residues. Germline V CDR1 and CDR2: SEHNR, FQNEAQ (reference sequence). This CDR3 reads CASSLADSNYGYTF.

The genes are TRBV7-2 and TRBJ2-7; TCRdb designates TRBD1, a call that cannot be tested without DNA. Germline V gene lookup returns CDR1 SGHTA and CDR2 FQGNSA. The CDR3 length is 13 residues. The CDR3 region is CASSSGRGIEQYF.

The V call is TRBV28, the J call TRBJ1-6; without DNA, the TCRdb call of TRBD1 cannot be checked. Germline-derived CDR1 and CDR2 are MDHEN and SYDVKM. The CDR3 spans 15 residues. CDR3 loop: CASSRRTGNNSPLHF.

J is TRBJ1-4 and V is TRBV5-1. CDR1 SGHRS and CDR2 YFSETQ come from the germline V gene. CDR3 length: 20 amino acids. CDR3 sequence reads: CASSLDPSFFGPRTNEKLFF.

The chain couples TRBV5-6 to TRBJ2-1; TCRdb names TRBD2, which stays unverified in the absence of DNA. This CDR3 is 15 amino acids long. Germline values: CDR1 SGHDT, CDR2 YYEEEE. The CDR3 sequence: CASPRLADSYNEQFF.

The V call is TRBV7-3, the J call TRBJ2-3; as DNA is missing, the TRBD2 call by TCRdb cannot be tested. In germline, CDR1 is SGHTA, CDR2 FQGTGA. The CDR3 covers 16 residues. Here the CDR3 reads CASSLIVSGGPDTQYF. Together with reference TRBV7-3 and TRBJ2-3, the CDR3 gives the full variable domain: GAGVSQTPSNKVTEKGKYVELRCDPISGHTALYWYRQSLGQGPEFLIYFQGTGAADDSGLPNDRFFAVRPEGSVSTLKIQRTERGDSAVYLCASSLIVSGGPDTQYFGPGTRLTVL.

The V gene is TRBV7-8, the J gene TRBJ1-1; TCRdb's D gene call, TRBD1, goes unchecked for lack of DNA. The germline CDR1 and CDR2 sequences are SGHVS and FQNEAQ. The CDR3 extends over 11 amino acids. CDR3 loop: CASSLGTKAFF.

The CDR3 sequence: CSASQGRSNEKLFF. J is TRBJ1-4 and V is TRBV20-1; TCRdb's D gene call, TRBD1, goes unchecked for lack of DNA. This CDR3 spans 14 amino acids. CDR1 is DFQATT and CDR2 is SNEGSKA in the germline V gene (reference sequence).

This chain joins TRBV5-6 and TRBJ2-7. Germline values: CDR1 SGHDT, CDR2 YYEEEE. This CDR3 is built from 13 residues. Here the CDR3 reads CASSLGSIHEQYF.

The rearrangement links TRBV19 to TRBJ2-1; TCRdb gives TRBD1 as the D gene, but with no DNA this cannot be confirmed. This CDR3 is built from 14 residues. Per the germline V gene, CDR1 is LNHDA and CDR2 is SQIVND (reference sequence). CDR3 sequence: CASNPGGGYNEQFF. The complete variable domain, with remaining parts taken from reference TRBV19 and TRBJ2-1, reads DGGITQSPKYLFRKEGQNVTLSCEQNLNHDAMYWYRQDPGQGLRLIYYSQIVNDFQKGDIAEGYSVSREKKESFPLTVTSAQKNPTAFYLCASNPGGGYNEQFFGPGTRLTVL.

V gene TRBV6-5 combines with J gene TRBJ1-1; there is no DNA to check the TCRdb D call of TRBD1. This CDR3 has 15 residues. The germline V gene encodes CDR1 MNHEY and CDR2 SVGAGI. The CDR3 here is CASSSLTVLNTEAFF.